This TCR beta chain was captured by sequencing in a study of T cell repertoires in cytomegalovirus infection. The germline V gene has CDR1 DFQATT and CDR2 SNEGSKA (reference sequence). V shed 3 bases, J shed 5 bases, and the junction held 5 bases outside the gene matches. The length of the CDR3 is 13 residues. TCRdb fed the reads into MiXCR, producing one record per CDR3 protein. The sample holds some 120,000 distinct CDR3 sequences, about a tenth seen once. About this clonotype itself: Its antigen is undetermined.

V and J are TRBV20-1 and TRBJ1-1; 8 bases are shared with TRBD1. This receptor was taken from a human donor in good health (CMV status not recorded). Some clones in this sample may be carry-over from other donors' samples. Source material: PBMCs, sequenced either directly or after in vitro stimulation (not recorded which). CDR3 coding DNA: TGCAGTGCTAGTGGCAGGGGGCCTACTGAAGCTTTCTTT. Translation gives CSASGRGPTEAFF.